This T cell receptor (beta chain) was identified in a study of beta chain features in type 1 diabetes. Whole-study findings and limits: Shortening of TCRB CDR3s, moderate but significant, appeared in all four CD4+ subsets of Type 1 diabetes patients.

Sorted CD4+ subsets: naive, central memory, regulatory, stem cell-like memory (CD45RO/CCR7/CD25/CD127/CD95/CD27 panel). Germline CDR1 and CDR2: SGHRS and YFSETQ. This CDR3 region has 15 residues. Trimming removed 4 bases at V and 8 bases at J, with 19 bases between. Regarding this clone: As yet, its antigen is unknown.

Expressed TCRB transcripts were sequenced because the isolated RNA had all been reverse transcribed beforehand. TCRdb keeps only in-frame clones here, not all; method: immunoSEQ multiplex PCR. The sample includes fewer than 250,000 clones, roughly 13% of them seen just once. Sequenced sample: naive CD4+ T cells from blood. The V gene is TRBV5-1, the J gene TRBJ2-1; D not resolved. This sequence originates from a woman aged 40 to 50 in good health. The CDR3 loop is CASSPSSLPADEQFF. In nucleotides, the CDR3 is TGCGCCAGCAGCCCTTCCAGTCTCCCGGCGGATGAGCAGTTCTTC.